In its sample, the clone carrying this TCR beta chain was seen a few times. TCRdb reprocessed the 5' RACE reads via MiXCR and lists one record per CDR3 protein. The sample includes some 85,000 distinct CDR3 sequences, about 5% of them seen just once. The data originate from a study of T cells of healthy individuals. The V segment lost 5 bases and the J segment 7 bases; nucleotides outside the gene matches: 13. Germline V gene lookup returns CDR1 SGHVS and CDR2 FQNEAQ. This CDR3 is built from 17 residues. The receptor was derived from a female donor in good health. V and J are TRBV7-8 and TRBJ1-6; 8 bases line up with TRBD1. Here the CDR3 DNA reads TGTGCCAGCAGCCCCCACAGGACAGGGAAGGAAAATTCACCCCTCCACTTT. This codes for CASSPHRTGKENSPLHF.